A single sample is the source of the 3 T cell receptor beta chains below, sequenced in a study of post-analysis software for immune sequencing data. Their recognized antigens are unknown. Overall study findings and caveats: There were about five TRBV segments more frequent in patients than controls, and TRBV5-6, TRBV5-1 and TRBV20-1 were among them.

The TCR beta cDNA libraries carried unique molecular identifiers. TCRdb recomputed calls from the PCR reads with MiXCR, one row per CDR3 protein. This sample has hundreds of thousands of distinct CDR3 sequences, with 44% found just once. Input material: blood. The origin of the receptors is a girl under 18 with multiple sclerosis.

This chain links TRBV27 with TRBJ2-3; 7 bases match TRBD1. This CDR3 has 15 amino acids. Germline CDR1 and CDR2: MNHEY and SMNVEV (reference sequence). Losses at the gene ends were 4 bases for V and 6 bases for J; bases not matched to a gene: 10. CDR3 amino acids: CASSSGQDGMDTQYF. The CDR3 DNA follows: TGTGCCAGCAGTTCCGGACAGGATGGAATGGATACGCAGTATTTT.

The chain has TRBV6-4 and TRBJ1-2; TRBD1 agrees at 10 bases. CDR1 is MRHNA, CDR2 SNTAGT, per germline. The CDR3 length is 13 residues. J was trimmed by 6 bases and V by 6 bases; bases with no gene match: 4. The CDR3 DNA is TGTGCCAGCAGATATGGGACAGGGGATGGCTACACCTTC. This sequence encodes CASRYGTGDGYTF.

This clonotype was counted at least ten times. V is TRBV20-1 and J is TRBJ2-1; 7 nucleotides align to TRBD1. V dropped 5 bases and J dropped 8; count of bases not matched to a gene: 15. The CDR3 loop spans 15 amino acids. CDR1 and CDR2 (germline): DFQATT, SNEGSKA (reference sequence). Here the CDR3 DNA reads TGCAGTGCTTCCCTGCGGGCCCAGGGGACAGATGAGCAGTTCTTC. This translates into CSASLRAQGTDEQFF.